These 30 T cell receptor beta chains were sequenced from one sample in a study of blood T cell repertoires in COVID-19. The protocol was immunoSEQ multiplex PCR, while the TCRdb copy is restricted to in-frame clones and leaves out a portion. The sample records under 300,000 clones, around 87% being singletons. The sample taken for sequencing was peripheral blood. These receptors all come from a woman aged 60-75 years with COVID-19, enrolled during active disease.

V gene TRBV2 combines with J gene TRBJ1-4; 7 bases agree with TRBD1. Germline assignment: CDR1 SNHLY and CDR2 FYNNEI. The CDR3 extends over 14 amino acids. After removal of 6 bases from V and 7 bases from J, the junction contained 8 bases not matched to a gene. The CDR3 region is CASRGGTAAEKLFF. The CDR3 coding sequence is TGTGCCAGCAGGGGCGGGACAGCTGCTGAAAAACTGTTTTTT.

V is TRBV5-4 and J is TRBJ2-2; 8 bases match TRBD1. CDR1 and CDR2 from the germline V gene are SGHNT and YYREEE (reference sequence). This CDR3 is built from 15 residues. With V trimmed by 0 bases and J by 5 bases, 3 bases remained unmatched. The CDR3 coding sequence is TGTGCCAGCAGCTTGGTCAGGGGGCAGACCGGGGAGCTGTTTTTT. Translating gives CASSLVRGQTGELFF. The full variable domain, its missing parts supplied by reference TRBV5-4 and TRBJ2-2, is ETGVTQSPTHLIKTRGQQVTLRCSSQSGHNTVSWYQQALGQGPQFIFQYYREEENGRGNFPPRFSGLQFPNYSSELNVNALELDDSALYLCASSLVRGQTGELFFGEGSRLTVL.

The gene calls are TRBV9 and TRBJ1-1; no firm D call. Germline V gene sequence: CDR1 SGDLS, CDR2 YYNGEE. The CDR3 runs to 13 residues. V lost 3 bases and J 7 bases, leaving 13 bases between the germline ends. This chain's CDR3 is CASSALVTGEAFF. In nucleotides, the CDR3 is TGTGCCAGCAGCGCTTTAGTAACTGGTGAAGCTTTCTTT.

V is TRBV6-2 or TRBV6-3 and J is TRBJ1-3, with D uncertain. The germline gives CDR1 MNHEY, CDR2 SVGEGT. The CDR3 is made up of 15 amino acids. V was shortened by 2 bases and J by 4 bases, with 12 bases between the two germline ends. The CDR3 sequence is CASSYRGSSGNTIYF. The CDR3 nucleotides are TGTGCCAGCAGTTACAGAGGATCATCCGGAAACACCATATATTTT.

The rearrangement uses TRBV10-3 and TRBJ2-7; 10 bases line up with TRBD2. V was clipped by 10 bases and J by 3 bases; unmatched bases: 6. The CDR3 spans 13 residues. The germline gives CDR1 ENHRY, CDR2 SYGVKD. CDR3 amino acids: CATRTSGDYEQYF. CDR3 nucleotides: TGTGCCACGCGGACTAGCGGAGACTACGAGCAGTACTTC.

The V call is TRBV29-1, the J call TRBJ1-1, with 9 bases lining up with TRBD1. Per germline, CDR1 SQVTM and CDR2 ANQGSEA. This CDR3 is 13 amino acids long. The V segment lost 3 bases and the J segment 4 bases; nucleotides outside the gene matches: 3. CDR3 amino acids: CSVEGQGITEAFF. As DNA, the CDR3 is TGCAGCGTTGAGGGACAGGGAATCACTGAAGCTTTCTTT.

The V and J genes are TRBV5-1 and TRBJ1-4, with 7 bases fitting TRBD1. Germline CDR1 reads SGHRS; CDR2 reads YFSETQ. Losses at the gene ends were 0 bases for V and 3 bases for J; bases not matched to a gene: 2. The CDR3 contains 15 residues. As DNA, the CDR3 is TGCGCCAGCAGCTTGGGGGGACAGCCTAATGAAAAACTGTTTTTT. It yields the protein CASSLGGQPNEKLFF. The full variable domain, in which reference TRBV5-1 and TRBJ1-4 provide the parts outside the CDR3, is KAGVTQTPRYLIKTRGQQVTLSCSPISGHRSVSWYQQTPGQGLQFLFEYFSETQRNKGNFPGRFSGRQFSNSRSEMNVSTLELGDSALYLCASSLGGQPNEKLFFGSGTQLSVL.

The CDR3 loop reads CASSFGTGRNTEAFF. CDR3 DNA sequence: TGTGCCAGCAGCTTCGGGACAGGGAGGAACACTGAAGCTTTCTTT. This sequence joins TRBV5-6 and TRBJ1-1, with 9 bases fitting TRBD1. CDR3 length equals 15 residues. Germline values: CDR1 SGHDT, CDR2 YYEEEE. With 2 bases clipped from V and 1 base from J, the junction kept 3 bases outside the gene matches.

The rearrangement uses TRBV4-3 and TRBJ2-7; D is possibly TRBD2 (5 bases). V lost 1 base and J lost 0, with 13 bases in between. This CDR3 has 16 residues. Germline V lookup: CDR1 LGHNA, CDR2 YSLEER. CDR3 nucleotides: TGCGCCAGCAGCCAAGGACACGGGGTGTTCTCCTACGAGCAGTACTTC. Translation gives CASSQGHGVFSYEQYF.

The chain couples TRBV18 to TRBJ2-3, with D possibly being TRBD1 (5 bases). The CDR3 loop spans 16 amino acids. Trimming shortened V by 2 bases and J by 5 bases, and 17 bases separated the two germline ends. The V gene's germline CDR1 is KGHSH and CDR2 LQKENI. The CDR3 here is CASSPAFPGQGDTQYF. CDR3 DNA: TGTGCCAGCTCACCAGCTTTTCCTGGGCAGGGAGATACGCAGTATTTT.

The chain uses TRBV7-2 and TRBJ2-1; TRBD1 aligns across 7 bases. The length of the CDR3 is 13 residues. Looked up from germline, CDR1 is SGHTA and CDR2 is FQGNSA. Losses at the gene ends were 4 bases for V and 10 bases for J; bases not matched to a gene: 7. The CDR3 region is CASSSTPGGEQFF. CDR3 nucleotides: TGTGCCAGCAGCTCTACCCCAGGGGGAGAGCAGTTCTTC.

A single count supports this clone. V is TRBV5-1 and J is TRBJ2-2, with 8 nucleotides matching TRBD1. The germline CDR1 and CDR2 sequences are SGHRS and YFSETQ. CDR3 length equals 16 residues. V gave up 0 bases and J gave up 6 bases; unmatched junction bases: 7. The DNA for the CDR3 is TGCGCCAGCAGCTTGGCGGACAGGGATGGTGCCGGGGAGCTGTTTTTT. Translation: CASSLADRDGAGELFF.

The chain uses TRBV2 and TRBJ2-7; no firm D call. V was trimmed by 5 bases and J by 3 bases, leaving 8 bases between them. The germline CDR1 and CDR2 sequences are SNHLY and FYNNEI. The CDR3 covers 12 residues. This CDR3 reads CASSSLYYEQYF. As DNA, the CDR3 is TGTGCCAGCAGTAGCCTATACTACGAGCAGTACTTC.

The chain links TRBV9 to TRBJ2-5, with 9 positions matching TRBD2. The V and J ends lost 0 bases and 4 bases, in that order; junction bases with no gene match: 10. CDR1 and CDR2 from the germline V gene are SGDLS and YYNGEE. The CDR3 contains 17 residues. CDR3 sequence (DNA): TGTGCCAGCAGCGTAGTTTCGGCTAGCGGGGAGGGAGAGACCCAGTACTTC. It yields the protein CASSVVSASGEGETQYF.

The chain links TRBV29-1 to TRBJ1-2; TRBD1 might be the D (5 bases). The V end lost 7 bases, the J end lost 6 bases, and 15 bases lay between the germline ends. CDR1 and CDR2 from the germline V gene are SQVTM and ANQGSEA. CDR3 size: 12 residues. The CDR3 sequence is CSAGASTDGYTF. As DNA, the CDR3 is TGCAGCGCTGGGGCTTCGACGGATGGCTACACCTTC. The variable domain in full, completed from reference TRBV29-1 and TRBJ1-2, reads SAVISQKPSRDICQRGTSLTIQCQVDSQVTMMFWYRQQPGQSLTLIATANQGSEATYESGFVIDKFPISRPNLTFSTLTVSNMSPEDSSIYLCSAGASTDGYTFGSGTRLTVV.

V is TRBV14 and J is TRBJ1-4; 7 bases fit TRBD1. The CDR3 runs 14 residues. V lost 4 bases to trimming and J lost 6 bases; unmatched junction nucleotides: 5. Germline V gene data show CDR1 as SGHDN and CDR2 as FVKESK. The CDR3 loop reads CASSRDRVYEKLFF. The CDR3 DNA is TGTGCCAGCAGCCGTGACAGGGTTTATGAAAAACTGTTTTTT.

The CDR3 is CASSQVHRGQGYEQYF. CDR3 bases: TGTGCCAGCAGCCAAGTTCACCGGGGACAGGGTTACGAGCAGTACTTC. The chain joins TRBV3-1 (or the pseudogene TRBV3-2) to TRBJ2-7; 9 bases agree with TRBD1. The CDR3 runs 16 residues. V lost 1 base, J lost 4 bases, and 8 bases stayed unmatched. Germline V gene lookup returns CDR1 LGHDT and CDR2 YNNKEL (reference sequence).

The CDR3 sequence: CASSQVRGSSYNSPLHF. For the CDR3, the DNA is TGCGCCAGCAGCCAAGTGAGGGGGAGCTCCTATAATTCACCCCTCCACTTT. V gene TRBV4-3 combines with J gene TRBJ1-6; weak D call: TRBD1 (6 bases). CDR1 is LGHNA and CDR2 is YSLEER in the germline V gene. This CDR3 comprises 17 residues. V was shortened by 1 base and J by 0 bases, with 10 bases between the two germline ends.

The chain couples TRBV9 to TRBJ1-6; maybe TRBD1 (5 bases). Looked up from germline, CDR1 is SGDLS and CDR2 is YYNGEE. V was pared by 2 bases and J by 5 bases, with 8 bases between. This CDR3 comprises 14 residues. The DNA of the CDR3 is TGTGCCAGCAGCGTGCAGACAGATAATTCACCCCTCCACTTT. Its protein is CASSVQTDNSPLHF.

In DNA form, the CDR3 reads TGCGCCAGCAGCTTGCAACAGCCCTCGACCACCACCACAGATACGCAGTATTTT. This codes for CASSLQQPSTTTTDTQYF. The chain links TRBV5-1 to TRBJ2-3; D is uncertain. V was shortened by 1 base and J by 2 bases, with 20 bases between the two germline ends. The CDR3 runs 18 residues. Germline values: CDR1 SGHRS, CDR2 YFSETQ.

This clone has just a few counts. This rearrangement joins TRBV5-8 to TRBJ1-5; TRBD1 is a possible D gene (5 bases). V was clipped by 4 bases and J by 7 bases, with 9 bases between them. The CDR3 has 12 residues. Germline CDR1 SGHTS, CDR2 YDEGEE. DNA of the CDR3: TGTGCCAGCAGCCCTCAGGGCCAGCCCCAGCATTTT. Protein product: CASSPQGQPQHF.

In its sample, this clone was seen once. V is TRBV18 and J is TRBJ2-1; maybe TRBD2 (6 bases). Germline loops: CDR1 KGHSH, CDR2 LQKENI. The CDR3 spans 15 residues. Trimming stripped 0 bases from V and 8 bases from J, with 14 bases between. For the CDR3, the DNA is TGTGCCAGCTCACCACCGGGCGGGGCGAACCATGAGCAGTTCTTC. This gives the protein CASSPPGGANHEQFF.

The chain combines TRBV6-5 with TRBJ1-5; D remains unclear. The CDR3 covers 15 residues. V was cut by 3 bases and J by 3 bases, with 12 bases left in between. In germline, CDR1 is MNHEY, CDR2 SVGAGI. The CDR3 DNA follows: TGTGCCAGCAGTTATGGAGGTGGTAACAATCAGCCCCAGCATTTT. The encoded protein is CASSYGGGNNQPQHF.

This clone was found once. This chain links TRBV28 with TRBJ1-2; TRBD1 matches at 8 bases. Germline V gene data show CDR1 as MDHEN and CDR2 as SYDVKM. This CDR3 spans 12 amino acids. V shed 8 bases, J shed 2 bases, and the junction held 1 base outside the gene matches. The CDR3 region is CASGDRNYGYTF. The CDR3 DNA follows: TGTGCCAGCGGGGACAGGAACTATGGCTACACCTTC.

The chain carries TRBV9 and TRBJ2-3, with 13 bases lining up with TRBD2. V trimming: 3 bases; J trimming: 6 bases; junction bases outside the gene matches: 4. The CDR3 is 15 residues long. CDR1 is SGDLS, CDR2 YYNGEE, per germline. CDR3 in amino acids: CASSATSGGLDTQYF. The CDR3 DNA follows: TGTGCCAGCAGCGCGACTAGCGGGGGGTTGGATACGCAGTATTTT.

This clone was seen just once. The chain couples TRBV7-2 to TRBJ1-3; D possibly corresponds to TRBD1 (6 bases). The germline gives CDR1 SGHTA, CDR2 FQGNSA. The CDR3 length is 14 residues. V dropped 3 bases and J dropped 5 bases, with 11 bases sitting between them. The DNA for the CDR3 is TGTGCCAGCAGCTTTCCAGGGGAACGAAACACCATATATTTT. The encoded protein is CASSFPGERNTIYF. Full variable domain (outside the CDR3, taken from reference TRBV7-2 and TRBJ1-3): GAGVSQSPSNKVTEKGKDVELRCDPISGHTALYWYRQSLGQGLEFLIYFQGNSAPDKSGLPSDRFSAERTGGSVSTLTIQRTQQEDSAVYLCASSFPGERNTIYFGEGSWLTVV.

CDR3 in amino acids: CASSRTGTVAGRPLHF. The CDR3 nucleotides read TGTGCCAGCAGTCGTACCGGGACAGTGGCGGGAAGACCCCTCCACTTT. The chain is built from TRBV6-2 or TRBV6-3 and TRBJ1-6; TRBD1 matches 7 bases. The CDR3 is 16 residues long. Germline CDR1 MNHEY, CDR2 SVGEGT. V shed 5 bases, J shed 12 bases, and the junction held 16 bases outside the gene matches.

This chain joins TRBV7-9 and TRBJ2-1, with a weak D call TRBD1 (6 bases). CDR1 is SEHNR and CDR2 is FQNEAQ in the germline V gene (reference sequence). V was trimmed by 6 bases and J by 4 bases, leaving 16 bases between them. The CDR3 has 15 amino acids. The chain's CDR3 is CASSRFPQGYNEQFF. CDR3 bases: TGTGCCAGCAGTCGATTTCCCCAGGGGTACAATGAGCAGTTCTTC.

This chain links TRBV6-5 with TRBJ2-1; the D gene is possibly TRBD1 (5 bases). With 7 bases removed from V and 2 bases from J, the gap between germline ends came to 6 bases. The CDR3 consists of 12 residues. Germline loops: CDR1 MNHEY, CDR2 SVGAGI. The CDR3 sequence: CASTGPYNEQFF. CDR3 DNA sequence: TGTGCCAGCACAGGGCCCTACAATGAGCAGTTCTTC.

The chain couples TRBV3-1 (or the pseudogene TRBV3-2) to TRBJ2-4; TRBD2 aligns across 12 bases. The J segment lost 8 bases and the V segment lost 3 bases, leaving 8 bases of the junction unmatched. Germline CDR1 reads LGHDT; CDR2 reads YNNKEL (reference sequence). This CDR3 is 16 amino acids long. CDR3 amino acids: CASSQSSGGASDIQYF. The CDR3 DNA sequence: TGTGCCAGCAGCCAGTCTAGCGGGGGGGCCTCGGACATTCAGTACTTC.